The clone carrying this TCR beta chain was detected ten times or more. Its antigen is unidentified. The source of the sample is a study of T cell repertoires in cytomegalovirus infection. Whole-study context: CMV epitopes in the study were HLA-C-restricted (recently identified) and HLA-B-restricted (well studied).

Study-wide results and caveats: CMV-specific HLA-C-restricted TCR beta clonotypes dominated the ex vivo response. Totalled public TCR beta family frequency picked out people who carried CMV plus the relevant HLA.

TCRdb analysed the reads with MiXCR anew, one entry per CDR3 protein. There are roughly 500,000 distinct CDR3 sequences in the sample; about 33% occur only once, and 15% to 20% lies in the top ten. The V gene's germline CDR1 is MNHEY and CDR2 SVGEGT. Trimming shortened V by 8 bases and J by 1 base, and 11 bases separated the two germline ends. This CDR3 spans 13 amino acids. The sequenced sample was cultured PBMCs, obtained from culture after CMV antigen stimulation. This TCR was recovered from a human donor in good health (CMV status not recorded). Some clones in this sample may be carry-over from other donors' samples. The chain carries TRBV6-2 or TRBV6-3 and TRBJ1-1; D gene unclear. The CDR3 loop is CASSERENTEAFF. In DNA form, the CDR3 reads TGTGCCAGCTCAGAACGGGAGAACACTGAAGCTTTCTTT.